Listed here is a single T cell receptor beta chain. Its antigen is undetermined. This entry belongs to a study of lymphopenia after photon versus proton radiotherapy. V was trimmed by 1 base and J by 1 base, leaving 5 bases between them. The CDR3 loop spans 14 amino acids. Germline V lookup: CDR1 SGHAT, CDR2 FQNNGV. Measured with immunoSEQ multiplex PCR; TCRdb has only the in-frame clones, and not every one. In the table there are approximately 170,000 clones, around nine tenths of which are singletons. The study's findings and limits: Proton therapy kept repertoires fairly stable, unlike photons, which gained effector/memory cells.

The chain recombines TRBV11-2 with TRBJ1-5; D gene ambiguous. This specimen was peripheral blood, taken from a patient treated with photon-based radiotherapy. The clonotype comes from a man aged 45 to 65 with gastric cancer. CDR3 nucleotides: TGTGCCAGCAGCTTAGGGCTAAGCAATCAGCCCCAGCATTTT. Its translation is CASSLGLSNQPQHF.